This entry describes one TCR beta chain. The antigen is unknown. The entirety of the isolated RNA underwent reverse transcription, so expressed TCRB transcripts were sequenced. Data came from immunoSEQ multiplex PCR; TCRdb stores just in-frame clones and leaves some out. Here the sample spans 860,000 or so clones, 15% to 20% being singletons. This entry comes from a study of beta chain features in type 1 diabetes. Study observations and caveats: HLA influence on TCRB rearrangement stayed unresolved here. A pattern of fewer insertions and more deletions at VDJ junctions was seen in type 1 diabetes patients. For patients, the naive, central memory and Treg TCRB repertoires appeared more alike than for healthy donors.

The receptor's source is a woman under 30 in good health. Sequences were obtained from naive CD4+ T cells from blood.

The CDR3 here is CASSLVPRTGNTIYF. As DNA, the CDR3 is TGTGCCAGCAGCTTAGTTCCCAGAACTGGAAACACCATATATTTT. The gene calls are TRBV7-6 and TRBJ1-3, with D unclear. Germline assignment: CDR1 SGHVS and CDR2 FNYEAQ. V dropped 1 base and J dropped 2 bases, with 9 bases sitting between them. The CDR3 loop spans 15 amino acids.